This note documents a single TCR beta chain sequence. Generated by immunoSEQ multiplex PCR, the TCRdb table keeps only in-frame clones and is missing some. This table has about 95,000 clones, roughly 87% appearing once. This entry belongs to a study of PD-L1 blockade in urothelial cancer. Whole-study context: Blood analysis occurred 3 weeks (second dose) and 6 weeks after treatment start.

The time point here: pretreatment peripheral blood. Unmatched junction bases numbered 5, after V lost 0 bases and J lost 2 bases. CDR3 size: 16 residues. Germline assignment: CDR1 MNHEY and CDR2 SVGAGI. The receptor was isolated from a man between 60 and 75 years old with urothelial cancer. This chain connects TRBV6-5 to TRBJ2-3, with 7 bases fitting TRBD1. The sequencing used PBMCs, collected around atezolizumab (anti-PD-L1) treatment. CDR3 residues: CASSYSTGPYTDTQYF. CDR3 sequence (DNA): TGTGCCAGCAGTTACTCGACAGGGCCCTACACAGATACGCAGTATTTT.